The 20 T cell receptor beta chains reported below all come from one sample, sequenced in a study of blood T cells in healthy people across ages. PCR was performed a second time for about 6 to 12 cycles using a sample-barcoded 5' primer and a J-beta primer mix. TCRdb itself ran the 5' RACE reads through MiXCR, one entry per CDR3 protein. The table lists about 1.7 million distinct CDR3 sequences, over 25% of them singletons. The sequenced sample was blood. The receptors shown here come from a woman aged 30 to 39 in good health.

For this clonotype: The junction differs from germline at one of its ends, possibly a read error. This chain links TRBV12-5 with TRBJ1-5; no clear D gene. Germline CDR1 LGHNT, CDR2 FRNRAP. The CDR3 extends over 12 amino acids. DNA for the CDR3: TGTGCTAGTGGCTTGGGGTTTGGGCCCCAGCATTTT. It translates to CASGLGFGPQHF.

In this sample, this clonotype turned up a few times. The V gene is TRBV9, the J gene TRBJ2-5; TRBD2 is a possible D gene (6 bases). The V gene's germline CDR1 is SGDLS and CDR2 YYNGEE. CDR3 length: 12 residues. The V end lost 1 base, the J end lost 11 bases, and 12 bases lay between the germline ends. CDR3 in amino acids: CASSVSGVEQYF. CDR3 coding DNA: TGTGCCAGCAGCGTATCGGGGGTTGAGCAGTACTTC.

J is TRBJ2-3 and V is TRBV11-2; the match to TRBD2 covers 7 bases. The CDR3 covers 16 residues. Germline CDR1 and CDR2: SGHAT and FQNNGV. Losses at the gene ends were 4 bases for V and 2 bases for J; bases not matched to a gene: 9. CDR3 amino acids: CASSSGLAVFTDTQYF. In DNA, the CDR3 is TGTGCCAGCAGCTCCGGTCTAGCGGTCTTCACAGATACGCAGTATTTT. The full variable domain, completed using reference TRBV11-2 and TRBJ2-3, is EAGVAQSPRYKIIEKRQSVAFWCNPISGHATLYWYQQILGQGPKLLIQFQNNGVVDDSQLPKDRFSAERLKGVDSTLKIQPAKLEDSAVYLCASSSGLAVFTDTQYFGPGTRLTVL.

This clonotype was seen just once. The chain joins TRBV12-3 or TRBV12-4 to TRBJ1-2; TRBD1 matches 8 bases. The trim removed 8 bases at V and 0 bases at J, leaving 2 bases unmatched. There are 13 residues in the CDR3. The CDR3 is CASQGATNYGYTF. The CDR3 nucleotides are TGTGCCAGCCAGGGGGCAACTAACTATGGCTACACCTTC.

V usage is TRBV11-3 and J usage is TRBJ2-2; no definite D call. This CDR3 spans 13 amino acids. Trimming removed 4 bases at V and 6 bases at J, with 9 bases between. From germline, CDR1 is SGHNT and CDR2 YENEEA. The CDR3 coding sequence is TGTGCCAGCAGCTCAACCCCTTCCGGGGAGCTGTTTTTT. Translation: CASSSTPSGELFF. The complete variable domain, with remaining parts taken from reference TRBV11-3 and TRBJ2-2, reads EAGVVQSPRYKIIEKKQPVAFWCNPISGHNTLYWYLQNLGQGPELLIRYENEEAVDDSQLPKDRFSAERLKGVDSTLKIQPAELGDSAVYLCASSSTPSGELFFGEGSRLTVL.

As regards this clonotype: The junction shows a germline mismatch at one end, possibly a read error. The chain links TRBV20-1 to TRBJ2-4; D remains unclear. Germline CDR1 DFQATT, CDR2 SNEGSKA (reference sequence). The CDR3 runs to 11 residues. The CDR3 DNA reads as TGCAGCGCTACACCCCAAAGCATTCAGTACTTC. Translated, it gives CSATPQSIQYF.

This clonotype was seen repeatedly, ten times or more. This sequence joins TRBV29-1 and TRBJ2-3; TRBD2 is a possible D gene (5 bases). V was clipped by 8 bases and J by 0 bases, with 21 bases between them. CDR3 length: 16 residues. Germline assignment: CDR1 SQVTM and CDR2 ANQGSEA. CDR3 coding DNA: TGCAGCCTTCAAAATCTCTGGGAGTCTAGCACAGATACGCAGTATTTT. Translated: CSLQNLWESSTDTQYF.

The chain couples TRBV4-1 to TRBJ1-6; D remains unclear. V lost 4 bases to trimming and J lost 6 bases, with 10 bases between them. The germline gives CDR1 MGHRA, CDR2 YSYEKL. The CDR3 runs 14 residues. The CDR3 region is CASSRFLSNSPLHF. The CDR3 nucleotides read TGCGCCAGCAGCCGATTTCTCTCTAATTCACCCCTCCACTTT.

V usage is TRBV7-2 and J usage is TRBJ2-7; TRBD2 is a possible D gene (5 bases). V was trimmed by 4 bases and J by 1 base, leaving 14 bases between them. Germline values: CDR1 SGHTA, CDR2 FQGNSA. This CDR3 comprises 15 residues. CDR3 protein: CASSWGLGSSYEQYF. CDR3 DNA sequence: TGTGCCAGCAGCTGGGGATTGGGGAGTTCCTACGAGCAGTACTTC. The whole variable domain, remainder taken from reference TRBV7-2 and TRBJ2-7, is GAGVSQSPSNKVTEKGKDVELRCDPISGHTALYWYRQSLGQGLEFLIYFQGNSAPDKSGLPSDRFSAERTGGSVSTLTIQRTQQEDSAVYLCASSWGLGSSYEQYFGPGTRLTVT.

With regard to this clonotype: This may arise from a read error, as a much more abundant clone is one base away. The V call is TRBV25-1, the J call TRBJ2-4; the match to TRBD1 covers 7 bases. From germline, CDR1 is MGHDK and CDR2 SYGVNS. This CDR3 comprises 12 residues. V shed 10 bases and J 15 bases; nucleotides not matched to a gene: 15. The CDR3 protein is CATTGAIDERYF. Written as DNA, the CDR3 is TGTGCCACCACAGGGGCGATCGACGAGCGGTACTTC.

This clonotype has just a few counts. The chain joins TRBV20-1 to TRBJ2-1; 13 nucleotides agree with TRBD2. The trim removed 6 bases at V and 10 bases at J, leaving 6 bases unmatched. Germline CDR1 and CDR2: DFQATT and SNEGSKA (reference sequence). CDR3 length equals 13 residues. CDR3 amino acids: CSARLAGGWEQFF. The CDR3 bases are TGCAGTGCGAGACTAGCGGGAGGATGGGAGCAGTTCTTC.

The chain links TRBV12-3 or TRBV12-4 to TRBJ2-2; 8 bases are shared with TRBD1. CDR3 length: 15 residues. J was trimmed by 6 bases and V by 6 bases; bases with no gene match: 9. CDR3 sequence: CASRMDRDNAGELFF. The DNA of the CDR3 is TGTGCCAGCAGAATGGACAGGGATAACGCCGGGGAGCTGTTTTTT.

The V and J genes are TRBV29-1 and TRBJ1-1; tentative D call: TRBD1 (6 bases). Deletions cut 7 bases from V and 2 bases from J, with 17 bases between. The CDR3 has 14 amino acids. CDR1 and CDR2 from the germline V gene are SQVTM and ANQGSEA. The CDR3 sequence: CSALRTAVNTEAFF. For the CDR3, the DNA is TGCAGCGCCCTACGGACAGCTGTTAACACTGAAGCTTTCTTT.

This clonotype has a count of ten or more. This sequence joins TRBV4-3 and TRBJ2-4; 10 bases line up with TRBD2. This CDR3 region has 20 residues. The germline gives CDR1 LGHNA, CDR2 YSLEER. Trimming took 3 bases from V and 7 from J; bases not matched to a gene: 21. The CDR3 loop reads CASSHYRESGELAGYNIQYF. CDR3 sequence (DNA): TGCGCCAGCAGCCATTATAGAGAAAGTGGCGAACTAGCGGGATATAACATTCAGTACTTC.

In its sample, this clonotype was seen many times. The genes are TRBV5-1 and TRBJ2-4, with TRBD1 identical over 8 bases. J was trimmed by 8 bases and V by 0 bases; bases with no gene match: 10. Germline V lookup: CDR1 SGHRS, CDR2 YFSETQ. CDR3 length: 16 amino acids. The CDR3 region is CASSLAPTGGGDIQYF. CDR3 coding DNA: TGCGCCAGCAGCTTGGCGCCCACAGGGGGAGGAGACATTCAGTACTTC. Complete variable domain (other parts from reference TRBV5-1 and TRBJ2-4): KAGVTQTPRYLIKTRGQQVTLSCSPISGHRSVSWYQQTPGQGLQFLFEYFSETQRNKGNFPGRFSGRQFSNSRSEMNVSTLELGDSALYLCASSLAPTGGGDIQYFGAGTRLSVL.

This rearrangement joins TRBV9 to TRBJ2-5, with D possibly being TRBD1 (6 bases). The end of the DNA fits TRBJ2-7 better, so the J call may be wrong. CDR1 is SGDLS and CDR2 is YYNGEE in the germline V gene. The CDR3 consists of 13 residues. CDR3: CASSEGVGREQYF. The CDR3 coding sequence is TGTGCCAGCAGCGAGGGGGTGGGGCGCGAGCAGTACTTC.

The chain carries TRBV3-1 and TRBJ2-1, with D tentatively TRBD1 or TRBD2 (5 bases each). CDR3 length: 15 amino acids. V was trimmed by 6 bases and J by 2 bases, leaving 14 bases between them. Germline assignment: CDR1 LGHDT and CDR2 YNNKEL (reference sequence). The CDR3 DNA is TGTGCCAGCAGGAAGAGGGACGTAGCCTACAATGAGCAGTTCTTC. Its protein product is CASRKRDVAYNEQFF.

This clonotype was found many times. The rearrangement joins TRBV12-3 or TRBV12-4 to TRBJ2-3; no clear D. The V gene lost 2 bases and the J gene lost 2 bases, with 11 bases spanning the gap. This CDR3 is built from 15 residues. The CDR3 spells CASSLFIPNTDTQYF. DNA for the CDR3: TGTGCCAGCAGTTTATTCATTCCAAACACAGATACGCAGTATTTT.

This clonotype was detected many times. The rearrangement uses TRBV24-1 and TRBJ2-1, with D unclear. This CDR3 comprises 13 residues. The V end lost 2 bases, the J end lost 10 bases, and 11 bases lay between the germline ends. Germline V gives CDR1 KGHDR, CDR2 SFDVKD. CDR3 amino acids: CATSDSPLEEQFF. CDR3 coding DNA: TGTGCCACCAGTGATTCCCCTCTAGAGGAGCAGTTCTTC.

The chain links TRBV7-9 to TRBJ1-5; 7 bases match TRBD1. The CDR3 is 15 amino acids. The ends lost 5 bases at V and 6 bases at J; junction bases unmatched: 10. Germline-derived CDR1 and CDR2 are SEHNR and FQNEAQ (reference sequence). CDR3 loop: CASSQTTGVVQPQHF. The CDR3 bases are TGTGCCAGCAGCCAGACTACAGGGGTGGTTCAGCCCCAGCATTTT.